The T cell receptor (beta chain) under discussion was sequenced for a study of T cell responses to AZD1222 COVID-19 vaccine. Study results and limitations: An increase in Spike-specific TCR breadth and depth was observed after two AZD1222 doses. None of the repertoires were sampled until the peak T cell response had passed.

Data came from immunoSEQ multiplex PCR; TCRdb stores just in-frame clones and leaves some out. The table shows some 200,000 clones, with around 93% occurring only once. Combined were second doses at about 4 or about 12 weeks. On this clone: The antigen remains undetermined.

This CDR3 contains 14 residues. V lost 8 bases, J lost 1 base, and 7 bases stayed unmatched. Germline V lookup: CDR1 MDHEN, CDR2 SYDVKM. This TCR was sampled from an adult who received the AZD1222 COVID-19 vaccine. The J gene is TRBJ1-1, the V gene TRBV28, with 7 bases that match TRBD1. The input for sequencing was peripheral blood, taken 28 days after the second AZD1222 dose. CDR3 loop: CASRPGTANTEAFF. The CDR3 DNA sequence: TGTGCCAGCCGACCCGGGACAGCGAACACTGAAGCTTTCTTT.